The text below deals with one TCR beta chain. V lost 5 bases and J lost 7; bases outside the gene matches: 15. Germline V gene lookup returns CDR1 LGHDT and CDR2 YNNKEL (reference sequence). This CDR3 is built from 18 residues. This sample was taken from a study of blood T cell repertoires in COVID-19. About the study: Donors in the United States, Italy and Spain gave samples during acute or convalescent COVID-19. T cells, B-cell-depleted T cells, or PBMCs provided the cDNA or gDNA that served as material.

Authors' data handling: Amplification of reference gene primers provided the estimated nucleated cell counts. Assay used: immunoSEQ multiplex PCR; TCRdb lists only in-frame clones, some missing. The V and J calls and clone size were taken over from that table, and D and trimming were inferred from the DNA. Here the sample spans about 85,000 clones, roughly four fifths being singletons. The chain is built from TRBV3-1 (or the pseudogene TRBV3-2) and TRBJ2-2, with TRBD2 matching over 11 bases. What was sequenced was peripheral blood. The source is a human donor in a cohort sampled during active COVID-19. The CDR3 region has the DNA TGTGCCAGCAGCACACACTCACTAGCGGGGGCCGGGGTCGGGGAGCTGTTTTTT. Translating gives CASSTHSLAGAGVGELFF.